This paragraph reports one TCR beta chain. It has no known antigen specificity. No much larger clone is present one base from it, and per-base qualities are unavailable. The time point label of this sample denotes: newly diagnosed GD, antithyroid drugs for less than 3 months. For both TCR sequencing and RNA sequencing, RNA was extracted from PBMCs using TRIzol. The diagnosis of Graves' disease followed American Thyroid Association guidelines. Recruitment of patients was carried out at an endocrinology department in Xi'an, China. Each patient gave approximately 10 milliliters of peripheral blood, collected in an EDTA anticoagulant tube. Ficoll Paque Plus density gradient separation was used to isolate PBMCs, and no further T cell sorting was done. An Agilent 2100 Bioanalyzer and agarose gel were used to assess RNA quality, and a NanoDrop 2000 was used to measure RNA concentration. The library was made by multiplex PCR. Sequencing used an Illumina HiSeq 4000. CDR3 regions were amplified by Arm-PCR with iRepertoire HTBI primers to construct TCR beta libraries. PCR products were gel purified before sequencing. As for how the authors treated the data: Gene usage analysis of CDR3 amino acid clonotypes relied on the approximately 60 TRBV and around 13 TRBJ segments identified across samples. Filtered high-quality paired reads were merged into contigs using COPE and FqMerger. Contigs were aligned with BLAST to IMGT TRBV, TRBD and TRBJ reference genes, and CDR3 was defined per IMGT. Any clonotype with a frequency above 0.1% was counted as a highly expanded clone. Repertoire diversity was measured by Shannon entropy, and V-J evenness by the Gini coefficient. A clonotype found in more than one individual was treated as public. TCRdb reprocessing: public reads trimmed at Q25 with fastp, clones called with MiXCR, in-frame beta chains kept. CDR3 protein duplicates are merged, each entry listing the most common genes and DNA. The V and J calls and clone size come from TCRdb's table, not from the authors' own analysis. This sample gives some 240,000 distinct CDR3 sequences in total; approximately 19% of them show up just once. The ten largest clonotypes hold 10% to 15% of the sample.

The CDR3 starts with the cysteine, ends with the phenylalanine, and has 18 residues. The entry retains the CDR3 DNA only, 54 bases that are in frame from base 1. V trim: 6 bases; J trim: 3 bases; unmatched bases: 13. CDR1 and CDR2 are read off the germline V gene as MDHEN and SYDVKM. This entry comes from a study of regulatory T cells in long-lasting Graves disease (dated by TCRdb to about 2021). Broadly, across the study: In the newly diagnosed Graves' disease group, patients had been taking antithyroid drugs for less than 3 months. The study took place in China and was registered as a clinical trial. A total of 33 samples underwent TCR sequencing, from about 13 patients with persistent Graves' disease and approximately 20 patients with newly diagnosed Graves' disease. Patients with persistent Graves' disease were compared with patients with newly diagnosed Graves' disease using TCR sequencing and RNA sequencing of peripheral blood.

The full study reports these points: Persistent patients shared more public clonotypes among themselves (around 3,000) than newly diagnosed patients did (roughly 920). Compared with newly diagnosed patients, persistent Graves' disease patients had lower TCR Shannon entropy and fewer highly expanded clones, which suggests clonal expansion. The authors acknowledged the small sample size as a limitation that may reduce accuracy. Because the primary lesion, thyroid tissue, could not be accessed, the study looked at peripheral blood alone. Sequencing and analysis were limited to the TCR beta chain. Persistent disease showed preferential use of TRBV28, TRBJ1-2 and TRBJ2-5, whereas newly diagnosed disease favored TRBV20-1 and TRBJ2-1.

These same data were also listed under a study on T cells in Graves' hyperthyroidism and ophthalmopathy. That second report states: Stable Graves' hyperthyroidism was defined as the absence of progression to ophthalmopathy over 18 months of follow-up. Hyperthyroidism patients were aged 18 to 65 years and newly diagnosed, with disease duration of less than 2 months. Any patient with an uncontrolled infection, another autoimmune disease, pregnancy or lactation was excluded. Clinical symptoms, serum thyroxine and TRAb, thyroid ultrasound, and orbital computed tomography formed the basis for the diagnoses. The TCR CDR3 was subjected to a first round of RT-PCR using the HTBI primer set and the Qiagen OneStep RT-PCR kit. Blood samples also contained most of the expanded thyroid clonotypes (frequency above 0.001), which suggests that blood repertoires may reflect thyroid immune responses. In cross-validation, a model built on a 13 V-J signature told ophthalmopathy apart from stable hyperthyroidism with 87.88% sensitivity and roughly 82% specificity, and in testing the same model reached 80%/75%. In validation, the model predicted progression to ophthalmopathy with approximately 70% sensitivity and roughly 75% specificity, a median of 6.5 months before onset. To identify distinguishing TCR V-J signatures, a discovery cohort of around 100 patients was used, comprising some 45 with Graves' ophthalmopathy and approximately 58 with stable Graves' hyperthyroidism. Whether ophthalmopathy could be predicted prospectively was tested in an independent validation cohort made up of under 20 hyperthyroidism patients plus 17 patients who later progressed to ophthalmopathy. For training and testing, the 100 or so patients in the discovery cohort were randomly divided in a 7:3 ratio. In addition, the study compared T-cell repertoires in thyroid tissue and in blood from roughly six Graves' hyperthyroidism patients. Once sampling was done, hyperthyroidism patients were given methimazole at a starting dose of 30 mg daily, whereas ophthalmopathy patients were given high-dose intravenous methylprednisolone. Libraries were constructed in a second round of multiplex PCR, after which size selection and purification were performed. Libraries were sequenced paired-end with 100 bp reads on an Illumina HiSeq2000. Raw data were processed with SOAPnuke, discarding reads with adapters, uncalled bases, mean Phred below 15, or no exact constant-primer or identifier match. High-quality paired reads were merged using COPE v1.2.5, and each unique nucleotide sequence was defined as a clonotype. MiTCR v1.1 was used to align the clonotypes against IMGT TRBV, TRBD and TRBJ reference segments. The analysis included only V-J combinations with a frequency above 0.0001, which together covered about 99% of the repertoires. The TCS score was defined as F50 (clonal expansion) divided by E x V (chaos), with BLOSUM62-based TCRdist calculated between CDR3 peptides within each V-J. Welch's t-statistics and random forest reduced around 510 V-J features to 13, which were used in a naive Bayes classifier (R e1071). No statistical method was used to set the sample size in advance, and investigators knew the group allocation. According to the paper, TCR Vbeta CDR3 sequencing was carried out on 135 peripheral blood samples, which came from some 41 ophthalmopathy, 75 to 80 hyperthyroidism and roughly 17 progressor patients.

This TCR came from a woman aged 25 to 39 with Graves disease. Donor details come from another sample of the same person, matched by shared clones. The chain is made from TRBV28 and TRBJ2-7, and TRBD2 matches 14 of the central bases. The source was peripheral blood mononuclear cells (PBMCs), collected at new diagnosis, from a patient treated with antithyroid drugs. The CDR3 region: CASSDGLAGGSWGYEQYF. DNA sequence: TGTGCCAGCAGCGACGGACTAGCGGGAGGTTCCTGGGGCTACGAGCAGTACTTC.